This T cell receptor beta chain was sequenced for a study of CD8 T cells in ankylosing spondylitis. Study results and limitations: Characteristic of ankylosing spondylitis blood, it appeared, was a TCR beta motif comprising several highly homologous variants. Previous work reported some of these motif variants in the synovial fluid and blood of reactive arthritis. Relatively scarce in peripheral blood, disease-linked clones were CD8+.

This clonotype was recorded many times. No antigen is known for it. The junction had 13 bases not matched to a gene; V was cut back by 0 bases and J by 6 bases. Per germline, CDR1 MNHEY and CDR2 SVGEGT. The CDR3 length is 17 residues. TCRdb redid the calling of the 5' RACE reads with MiXCR, one entry per CDR3 protein. The sample lists under 250,000 distinct CDR3 sequences; about 7.3% were seen once. The specimen sequenced was blood, either unsorted or a sorted T cell fraction (not recorded which). The chain carries TRBV6-2 or TRBV6-3 and TRBJ1-1; 7 bases line up with TRBD1. This clonotype originated in a male donor with ankylosing spondylitis. For the CDR3, the DNA is TGTGCCAGCAGTTACTCGAAAACAGGGGTTTTTCTCCCTGAAGCTTTCTTT. Amino acids: CASSYSKTGVFLPEAFF.